This T cell receptor beta chain was captured in a study of radiation and T cells in renal cell carcinoma. Sequencing used immunoSEQ multiplex PCR; TCRdb keeps in-frame clones, though not all of them. The data show about 130,000 clones, around 83% seen once. The time point is: baseline pretreatment blood. Treatment noted: 15 Gy SBRT to primary tumor, nephrectomy 4 weeks later. The CDR3 is 14 amino acids. CDR1 and CDR2 from the germline V gene are SSHAT and FNYEAQ (reference sequence). Worth noting for this clone: At one end, the junction sequence differs from germline, possibly due to a read error.

The sequencing here drew on blood, taken from a patient whose treatment included radiotherapy and nephrectomy. The receptor's source is a woman aged 55-69 years with renal cell carcinoma. The chain has TRBV7-7 and TRBJ1-3; D is uncertain. CDR3 protein: CASSLTLSGNTIYF. CDR3 sequence (DNA): TGTGCTAGCAGTTTAACACTCTCTGGAAACACCATATATTTT. Combining the CDR3 with reference TRBV7-7 and TRBJ1-3 gives the whole variable domain GAGVSQSPRYKVTKRGQDVTLRCDPISSHATLYWYQQALGQGPEFLTYFNYEAQPDKSGLPSDRFSAERPEGSISTLTIQRTEQRDSAMYRCASSLTLSGNTIYFGEGSWLTVV.